This T cell receptor (beta chain) was captured in a study of cytomegalovirus exposure and HLA in healthy donors. This clone appeared a few times. With 60 Vbeta and 13 Jbeta primers, the PCR was carried out. The assay was immunoSEQ multiplex PCR, and TCRdb's table has in-frame clones only and misses some. The sample lists 150,000 or so clones; 75% to 90% were seen once. The V gene lost 0 bases and the J gene lost 0 bases, with 12 bases spanning the gap. The CDR3 spans 16 residues. Germline lookup yields CDR1 LGHNA and CDR2 YNFKEQ. Sequencing was done on a sample of PBMCs. The chain links TRBV4-2 to TRBJ2-7; D is possibly TRBD1 (7 bases). The source is a young woman in good health and CMV-seronegative. Here the CDR3 DNA reads TGTGCCAGCAGCCAAGAGGAGGGGGCCGGCTCCTACGAGCAGTACTTC. It specifies CASSQEEGAGSYEQYF.